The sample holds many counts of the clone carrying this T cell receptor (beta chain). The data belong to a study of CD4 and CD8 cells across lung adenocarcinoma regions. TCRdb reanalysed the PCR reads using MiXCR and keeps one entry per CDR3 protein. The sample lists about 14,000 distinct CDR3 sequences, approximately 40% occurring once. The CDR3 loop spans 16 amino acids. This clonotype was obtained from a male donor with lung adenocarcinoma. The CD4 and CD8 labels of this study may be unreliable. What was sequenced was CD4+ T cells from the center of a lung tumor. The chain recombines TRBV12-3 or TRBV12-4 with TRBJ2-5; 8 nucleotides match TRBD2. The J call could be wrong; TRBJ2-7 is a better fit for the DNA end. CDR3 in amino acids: CASSQPTSGENYEQYF. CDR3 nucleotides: TGTGCCAGCAGCCAACCTACTAGCGGCGAGAACTACGAGCAGTACTTC.